The 17 T cell receptor beta chains presented below share a single source sample, sequenced in a study of cytomegalovirus exposure and HLA in healthy donors. Measured with immunoSEQ multiplex PCR; TCRdb has only the in-frame clones, and not every one. The sample holds around 130,000 clones, more than 70% seen once. Sequences were obtained from PBMCs. These TCRs come from a man between 25 and 39 years old in good health and CMV-seronegative.

The chain recombines TRBV5-5 with TRBJ1-2; TRBD1 aligns across 12 bases. V gave up 2 bases and J gave up 6 bases; unmatched junction bases: 8. CDR3 length: 16 residues. The V gene's germline CDR1 is SGHKS and CDR2 YYEKEE (reference sequence). Here the CDR3 DNA reads TGTGCCAGCAGCTTTCCCGGGACAGGGGGCAAAGATGGCTACACCTTC. Translating it yields CASSFPGTGGKDGYTF.

The chain uses TRBV9 and TRBJ1-2, with no clear D. Germline V lookup: CDR1 SGDLS, CDR2 YYNGEE. Trimming left V 0 bases short and J 6 bases short, with 24 bases between. CDR3 length equals 18 residues. The CDR3, as DNA: TGTGCCAGCAGCGTAGGAGATGGAGGGATCCCGCCCTTGAATGGCTACACCTTC. Encoded protein: CASSVGDGGIPPLNGYTF.

Note on this clone: One junction end disagrees with the germline gene, perhaps due to a read error. CDR3 coding DNA: TGTGCCTGGAACACTAAGGGGTCTCGACGTCCCGGGTTC. Its protein is CAWNTKGSRRPGF. The chain employs TRBV30 and TRBJ2-7; a weak D match, TRBD1 (5 bases). The germline CDR1 and CDR2 sequences are GTSNPN and SVGIG (reference sequence). This CDR3 region has 13 residues.

Regarding this clone: This sample includes further DNA sequences coding for the same CDR3. The rearrangement joins TRBV6-5 to TRBJ1-1; D remains ambiguous. Germline CDR1 MNHEY, CDR2 SVGAGI. With 6 bases removed from V and 0 bases from J, the gap between germline ends came to 8 bases. CDR3 length: 13 amino acids. The CDR3 DNA reads as TGTGCCAGCAGCTTCCTAATGAACACTGAAGCTTTCTTT. This sequence encodes CASSFLMNTEAFF.

The genes are TRBV18 and TRBJ2-3, with 13 bases fitting TRBD2. V was pared by 3 bases and J by 7 bases, with 4 bases of the junction left unmatched. The CDR3 consists of 15 residues. The germline V gene encodes CDR1 KGHSH and CDR2 LQKENI. The CDR3 nucleotides read TGTGCCAGCTCACCCGGGACTAGCGGGATAAATACGCAGTATTTT. Its translation is CASSPGTSGINTQYF. Full variable domain (missing parts from reference TRBV18 and TRBJ2-3): NAGVMQNPRHLVRRRGQEARLRCSPMKGHSHVYWYRQLPEEGLKFMVYLQKENIIDESGMPKERFSAEFPKEGPSILRIQQVVRGDSAAYFCASSPGTSGINTQYFGPGTRLTVL.

This rearrangement joins TRBV7-3 to TRBJ2-7; possible D gene TRBD1, 5 bases. CDR3 length equals 15 residues. V lost 1 base to trimming and J lost 2 bases, with 12 bases between them. Looked up from germline, CDR1 is SGHTA and CDR2 is FQGTGA. CDR3 sequence: CASSLNSDSAYEQYF. As DNA, the CDR3 is TGTGCCAGCAGCTTAAATTCTGACAGCGCCTACGAGCAGTACTTC.

V and J are TRBV5-1 and TRBJ2-7; TRBD2 aligns across 12 bases. Germline CDR1 SGHRS, CDR2 YFSETQ. V lost 8 bases and J lost 0; bases outside the gene matches: 6. CDR3 size: 15 residues. The DNA for the CDR3 is TGCGCCAGTCAGGGACTAGCGGGTAGCTCCTACGAGCAGTACTTC. Translation gives CASQGLAGSSYEQYF.

This clone was seen a few times. This chain links TRBV5-4 with TRBJ2-7; 7 bases are a match to TRBD2. Losses at the gene ends were 4 bases for V and 3 bases for J; bases not matched to a gene: 7. The germline gives CDR1 SGHNT, CDR2 YYREEE (reference sequence). The CDR3 length is 14 residues. The CDR3 nucleotides read TGTGCCAGCAGCGTCGGCGGGAGTATCTACGAGCAGTACTTC. This codes for CASSVGGSIYEQYF.

This chain connects TRBV30 to TRBJ1-5, with a possible D match to TRBD1 (5 bases). Trimming removed 2 bases from V and 6 bases from J, with 14 bases in between. The V gene's germline CDR1 is GTSNPN and CDR2 SVGIG (reference sequence). The CDR3 contains 14 residues. Written as DNA, the CDR3 is TGTGCCTGGAGTTTGCAGGGAGGGAGTCAGCCCCAGCATTTT. Its translation: CAWSLQGGSQPQHF. The full variable domain, with the rest looked up from reference TRBV30 and TRBJ1-5, is SQTIHQWPATLVQPVGSPLSLECTVEGTSNPNLYWYRQAAGRGLQLLFYSVGIGQISSEVPQNLSASRPQDRQFILSSKKLLLSDSGFYLCAWSLQGGSQPQHFGDGTRLSIL.

This chain links TRBV6-1 with TRBJ2-7; the match to TRBD2 covers 9 bases. CDR3 length: 13 amino acids. Germline lookup yields CDR1 MNHNS and CDR2 SASEGT. V gave up 8 bases and J gave up 3 bases; unmatched junction bases: 5. This chain's CDR3 is CASDLAGSYEQYF. The DNA of the CDR3 is TGTGCCAGCGATCTAGCGGGGAGCTACGAGCAGTACTTC.

The chain uses TRBV5-8 and TRBJ1-1; D is uncertain. Looked up from germline, CDR1 is SGHTS and CDR2 is YDEGEE. The CDR3 extends over 13 amino acids. Between the trimmed V and J ends, which lost 6 bases and 3 bases, there was a span of 12 bases. The CDR3 DNA is TGTGCCAGCACCGTCGGACTCGACACTGAAGCTTTCTTT. Translating gives CASTVGLDTEAFF.

V and J are TRBV27 and TRBJ2-7; the match to TRBD1 covers 9 bases. Looked up from germline, CDR1 is MNHEY and CDR2 is SMNVEV (reference sequence). The V segment lost 1 base and the J segment 2 bases; nucleotides outside the gene matches: 3. This CDR3 has 15 amino acids. CDR3 in amino acids: CASSLYGTGTYEQYF. The CDR3 DNA follows: TGTGCCAGCAGTTTATATGGGACAGGGACCTACGAGCAGTACTTC.

The chain couples TRBV10-3 to TRBJ2-3, with 8 positions matching TRBD2. The trim removed 6 bases at V and 0 bases at J, leaving 5 bases unmatched. Germline assignment: CDR1 ENHRY and CDR2 SYGVKD. The CDR3 runs to 15 residues. DNA for the CDR3: TGTGCCATCAGCGCCGGGACTAGTAGCACAGATACGCAGTATTTT. This gives the protein CAISAGTSSTDTQYF.

The chain combines TRBV11-2 with TRBJ2-3; 14 bases fit TRBD2. The CDR3 loop spans 16 amino acids. The V gene's germline CDR1 is SGHAT and CDR2 FQNNGV. With 5 bases clipped from V and 1 base from J, the junction kept 2 bases outside the gene matches. CDR3 residues: CASSMGLAGGTDTQYF. In DNA form, the CDR3 reads TGTGCCAGCAGCATGGGACTAGCGGGAGGCACAGATACGCAGTATTTT.

J is TRBJ1-1 and V is TRBV5-4; no reliable D call. Deletions cut 4 bases from V and 1 base from J, with 8 bases between. CDR3 size: 13 residues. Germline V gene data show CDR1 as SGHNT and CDR2 as YYREEE (reference sequence). Here the CDR3 DNA reads TGTGCCAGCAGCCCACAACAGAACACTGAAGCTTTCTTT. It is translated as CASSPQQNTEAFF.

The V and J genes are TRBV28 and TRBJ2-2; TRBD1 aligns across 9 bases. Germline CDR1 reads MDHEN; CDR2 reads SYDVKM. Trimming cost V 3 bases and J 6 bases; bases outside gene matches: 11. CDR3 size: 17 residues. The CDR3 sequence: CASSFRTGALGAGELFF. CDR3 bases: TGTGCCAGCAGTTTCAGGACAGGGGCCTTGGGGGCCGGGGAGCTGTTTTTT.

The J gene is TRBJ1-4, the V gene TRBV2; 11 nucleotides match TRBD1. The CDR3 runs to 15 residues. Germline V gene data show CDR1 as SNHLY and CDR2 as FYNNEI. Trimming at V came to 8 bases and at J to 3 bases, leaving 5 bases not matched to a gene. The CDR3 here is CASWTGGWANEKLFF. The DNA of the CDR3 is TGTGCCAGCTGGACAGGGGGCTGGGCTAATGAAAAACTGTTTTTT.